These 27 T cell receptor beta chains were sequenced from one sample in a study of blood T cell repertoires in COVID-19 (TCRdb year 2020). Receptors were amplified or captured by the immunoSEQ multiplex PCR assay. TCRdb provides this immuneACCESS table in a form limited to in-frame rearrangements. Some clones are lacking; in checked studies, under half of them reflect an unresolved V gene, and why the rest are absent is not known. The sample data list more than 300,000 clones, and 85% to 90% of these were observed just once. Of the sample, around 7.9% is held by the ten largest clones. The sequenced sample was peripheral blood. These TCRs come from a woman between 65 and 79 years old with COVID-19, enrolled during active disease.

The genes are TRBV3-1 (or the pseudogene TRBV3-2) and TRBJ1-5; perhaps TRBD1 as D (5 bases). CDR3 length: 14 amino acids. Germline loops: CDR1 LGHDT, CDR2 YNNKEL (reference sequence). Trimming stripped 3 bases from V and 3 bases from J, with 9 bases between. CDR3 amino acids: CASSHQGSNQPQHF. DNA for the CDR3: TGTGCCAGCAGCCATCAGGGATCCAATCAGCCCCAGCATTTT.

V usage is TRBV7-9 and J usage is TRBJ1-6, with D perhaps TRBD1 (5 bases). Trimming left V 6 bases short and J 10 bases short, with 19 bases between. The germline CDR1 and CDR2 sequences are SEHNR and FQNEAQ (reference sequence). This CDR3 has 15 residues. The CDR3 coding sequence is TGTGCCAGCAGGCCGGACCAGGGAAATGGCTCACCCCTCCACTTT. Translated: CASRPDQGNGSPLHF.

The gene calls are TRBV5-6 and TRBJ1-1, with 8 nucleotides matching TRBD1. Trimming took 0 bases from V and 1 from J; bases not matched to a gene: 5. Germline V lookup: CDR1 SGHDT, CDR2 YYEEEE. The CDR3 extends over 16 amino acids. This CDR3 reads CASSLDSGTGNTEAFF. Written as DNA, the CDR3 is TGTGCCAGCAGCTTGGATTCCGGGACAGGGAACACTGAAGCTTTCTTT.

The chain combines TRBV24-1 with TRBJ1-2; D is undetermined. Germline CDR1 is KGHDR and CDR2 is SFDVKD. Trimming shortened V by 3 bases and J by 4 bases, and 11 bases separated the two germline ends. The CDR3 is made up of 14 amino acids. CDR3 residues: CATSDRMRLYGYTF. CDR3 nucleotides: TGTGCCACCAGTGATCGGATGCGACTCTATGGCTACACCTTC.

This chain joins TRBV6-5 and TRBJ2-7; a possible D gene is TRBD2 (5 bases). This CDR3 has 16 amino acids. Germline assignment: CDR1 MNHEY and CDR2 SVGAGI. V was cut by 1 base and J by 4 bases, with 17 bases left in between. CDR3 region: CASSYFGLAGDYEQYF. The CDR3 region has the DNA TGTGCCAGCAGTTACTTCGGCCTAGCCGGGGATTACGAGCAGTACTTC.

The chain couples TRBV5-1 to TRBJ2-6; D not certain. Looked up from germline, CDR1 is SGHRS and CDR2 is YFSETQ. CDR3 size: 17 residues. Trimming took off 4 bases at V and 4 bases at J, with 18 bases between the two ends. DNA for the CDR3: TGCGCCAGCAGCCCCTACCCGGCCGCAGCGGGGGCCAACGTCCTGACTTTC. Residues: CASSPYPAAAGANVLTF.

V and J are TRBV6-1 and TRBJ2-5; tentative D call: TRBD2 (5 bases). Germline V gene lookup returns CDR1 MNHNS and CDR2 SASEGT. The CDR3 is 15 amino acids. V dropped 3 bases and J dropped 5 bases, with 16 bases sitting between them. CDR3 loop: CASSETTRVEETQYF. In DNA form, the CDR3 reads TGTGCCAGCAGTGAGACCACTAGGGTTGAGGAGACCCAGTACTTC.

The genes are TRBV11-2 and TRBJ1-1; TRBD1 agrees at 7 bases. The CDR3 extends over 13 amino acids. The germline gives CDR1 SGHAT, CDR2 FQNNGV. The trim removed 5 bases at V and 5 bases at J, leaving 5 bases unmatched. The CDR3 DNA reads as TGTGCCAGCAGCGCAGCCAGGGGGACTGAAGCTTTCTTT. This sequence encodes CASSAARGTEAFF. Filled out from reference TRBV11-2 and TRBJ1-1, the complete variable domain reads EAGVAQSPRYKIIEKRQSVAFWCNPISGHATLYWYQQILGQGPKLLIQFQNNGVVDDSQLPKDRFSAERLKGVDSTLKIQPAKLEDSAVYLCASSAARGTEAFFGQGTRLTVV.

CDR3 protein: CSVVIMNTEAFF. CDR3 in DNA: TGCAGCGTTGTAATAATGAACACTGAAGCTTTCTTT. V is TRBV29-1 and J is TRBJ1-1; D is ambiguous. V was shortened by 4 bases and J by 0 bases, with 6 bases between the two germline ends. CDR3 length: 12 amino acids. Germline values: CDR1 SQVTM, CDR2 ANQGSEA.

This chain joins TRBV6-5 and TRBJ2-4, with TRBD1 as a possible D gene (6 bases). Germline CDR1 reads MNHEY; CDR2 reads SVGAGI. V was pared by 4 bases and J by 2 bases, with 9 bases between. The CDR3 totals 14 residues. The CDR3 region has the DNA TGTGCCAGCAGTTTAGGGGGACCCAAAAACATTCAGTACTTC. Its protein product is CASSLGGPKNIQYF.

The chain has TRBV6-5 and TRBJ1-5; 7 bases line up with TRBD1. The trim removed 7 bases at V and 1 base at J, leaving 7 bases unmatched. Germline V gives CDR1 MNHEY, CDR2 SVGAGI. The CDR3 totals 15 residues. The CDR3 is CASTLPRGSNQPQHF. Here the CDR3 DNA reads TGTGCCAGCACCCTTCCCAGGGGGAGCAATCAGCCCCAGCATTTT.

The J gene is TRBJ1-2, the V gene TRBV29-1, with D perhaps TRBD1 (6 bases). This CDR3 is 11 amino acids long. Germline lookup yields CDR1 SQVTM and CDR2 ANQGSEA. Trimming removed 7 bases at V and 8 bases at J, with 14 bases between. The CDR3 is CSATTGPGYTF. The CDR3 DNA reads TGCAGCGCAACTACAGGGCCCGGCTACACCTTC.

The genes are TRBV5-6 and TRBJ2-7; no clear D gene. The CDR3 totals 13 residues. V lost 2 bases, J lost 6 bases, and 12 bases lay in between. Germline V gives CDR1 SGHDT, CDR2 YYEEEE. The CDR3 coding sequence is TGTGCCAGCAGCTTACCCATATCGGGCGAGCAGTACTTC. The encoded protein is CASSLPISGEQYF.

The chain is built from TRBV30 and TRBJ2-7; weak D call: TRBD1 (7 bases). V shed 2 bases and J shed 4 bases, with 12 bases lying between them. Looked up from germline, CDR1 is GTSNPN and CDR2 is SVGIG (reference sequence). The CDR3 extends over 13 amino acids. DNA for the CDR3: TGTGCCTGGAGTACGACAGGGAGGTACGAGCAGTACTTC. Protein product: CAWSTTGRYEQYF.

The sample holds one count of this clone. J is TRBJ2-1 and V is TRBV6-5; maybe TRBD2 (5 bases). The CDR3 spans 13 residues. Germline CDR1 reads MNHEY; CDR2 reads SVGAGI. Trimming left V 6 bases short and J 6 bases short, with 12 bases between. CDR3 DNA: TGTGCCAGCAGAGATCCTAGCATCAATGAGCAGTTCTTC. As protein: CASRDPSINEQFF.

The genes are TRBV6-2 or TRBV6-3 and TRBJ2-1; 8 bases line up with TRBD2. This CDR3 has 16 residues. Unmatched junction bases numbered 10, after V lost 4 bases and J lost 5 bases. Germline loops: CDR1 MNHEY, CDR2 SVGEGT. CDR3 region: CASSLGGRGGNNEQFF. The CDR3 DNA sequence: TGTGCCAGCAGTTTGGGCGGACGGGGGGGTAACAATGAGCAGTTCTTC.

The chain carries TRBV9 and TRBJ2-7; TRBD2 aligns across 7 bases. V lost 4 bases to trimming and J lost 6 bases; unmatched junction nucleotides: 13. Germline V CDR1 and CDR2: SGDLS, YYNGEE. The CDR3 length is 15 residues. This CDR3 is CASSLTGTTSSEQYF. CDR3 sequence (DNA): TGTGCCAGCAGCCTGACCGGGACTACCTCCAGCGAGCAGTACTTC.

This chain joins TRBV4-1 and TRBJ2-7, with D possibly matching TRBD2 (5 bases). V was clipped by 1 base and J by 2 bases, with 9 bases between them. CDR1 and CDR2 (germline): MGHRA, YSYEKL. This CDR3 region has 14 residues. In DNA, the CDR3 is TGCGCCAGCAGCCAAGTCGAGGGAACCTACGAGCAGTACTTC. Translated, it gives CASSQVEGTYEQYF.

The chain uses TRBV28 and TRBJ1-5; 8 nucleotides align to TRBD1. The CDR3 runs 16 residues. CDR1 is MDHEN and CDR2 is SYDVKM in the germline V gene. The V segment lost 5 bases and the J segment 2 bases; nucleotides outside the gene matches: 8. The CDR3 DNA is TGTGCCAGCAGTACATACAGGGGGTTAGGCAATCAGCCCCAGCATTTT. This translates into CASSTYRGLGNQPQHF.

The rearrangement links TRBV30 to TRBJ1-2; 12 positions agree with TRBD1. Per the germline V gene, CDR1 is GTSNPN and CDR2 is SVGIG (reference sequence). The CDR3 is 15 amino acids. The CDR3 nucleotides are TGTGCGAGGCCGGGACAGGGGGCGTTAAACTATGGCTACACCTTC. Protein product: CARPGQGALNYGYTF.

This clone was recorded once. The chain links TRBV15 to TRBJ1-5; D call uncertain. Germline-derived CDR1 and CDR2 are LNHNV and YYDKDF (reference sequence). The CDR3 is 13 residues long. Between the trimmed V and J ends, which lost 0 bases and 6 bases, there was a span of 6 bases. The CDR3 region is CATSRDPLQPQHF. The DNA of the CDR3 is TGTGCCACCAGCAGAGATCCTCTTCAGCCCCAGCATTTT. The whole variable domain, filled in from reference TRBV15 and TRBJ1-5, reads DAMVIQNPRYQVTQFGKPVTLSCSQTLNHNVMYWYQQKSSQAPKLLFHYYDKDFNNEADTPDNFQSRRPNTSFCFLDIRSPGLGDTAMYLCATSRDPLQPQHFGDGTRLSIL.

V gene TRBV4-1 combines with J gene TRBJ1-2; 9 positions match TRBD1. CDR3 length: 15 amino acids. V dropped 5 bases and J dropped 5; count of bases not matched to a gene: 9. Germline V gives CDR1 MGHRA, CDR2 YSYEKL. The CDR3 sequence: CASSFPGQGDYGYTF. CDR3 sequence (DNA): TGCGCCAGCAGCTTTCCGGGACAGGGAGATTATGGCTACACCTTC.

This chain links TRBV5-4 with TRBJ1-1, with D perhaps matching TRBD1 (5 bases). Germline V gene lookup returns CDR1 SGHNT and CDR2 YYREEE (reference sequence). The CDR3 contains 13 residues. The V and J ends lost 5 bases and 1 base respectively, with 9 bases between them. The CDR3, as DNA: TGTGCCAGCAGTCGGGACTCGAACACTGAAGCTTTCTTT. It encodes CASSRDSNTEAFF.

The chain recombines TRBV7-9 with TRBJ2-3; possible D gene TRBD2, 5 bases. The V gene lost 2 bases and the J gene lost 13 bases, with 13 bases spanning the gap. CDR3 size: 12 residues. CDR1 and CDR2 (germline): SEHNR, FQNEAQ (reference sequence). The CDR3 nucleotides read TGTGCCAGCAGCTTACTCCCGGGGTATGAGTATTTT. Translation gives CASSLLPGYEYF.

V gene TRBV13 combines with J gene TRBJ1-5; 8 bases agree with TRBD1. J lost 2 bases, V lost 3 bases, and 3 bases had no gene match. CDR3 length: 15 amino acids. CDR1 and CDR2 (germline): PRHDT, FYEKMQ (reference sequence). Here the CDR3 DNA reads TGTGCCAGCAGCTTTGGCAGGGGGCGCAATCAGCCCCAGCATTTT. Amino acid sequence: CASSFGRGRNQPQHF.

The V call is TRBV12-5, the J call TRBJ1-3; D gene ambiguous. The CDR3 spans 12 residues. Germline V CDR1 and CDR2: LGHNT, FRNRAP. The V end lost 6 bases, the J end lost 3 bases, and 6 bases lay between the germline ends. The CDR3 loop is CASGPGGNTIYF. The CDR3 region has the DNA TGTGCTAGTGGGCCCGGTGGAAACACCATATATTTT. The entire variable domain, with the rest obtained from reference TRBV12-5 and TRBJ1-3, is as follows: DARVTQTPRHKVTEMGQEVTMRCQPILGHNTVFWYRQTMMQGLELLAYFRNRAPLDDSGMPKDRFSAEMPDATLATLKIQPSEPRDSAVYFCASGPGGNTIYFGEGSWLTVV.

This clone was observed a handful of times. The rearrangement links TRBV4-1 to TRBJ1-1; 7 bases are a match to TRBD1. Germline CDR1 reads MGHRA; CDR2 reads YSYEKL. J was trimmed by 4 bases and V by 6 bases; bases with no gene match: 5. The CDR3 spans 13 residues. CDR3 in DNA: TGCGCCAGCAGGGAAGGGGGCTTCACTGAAGCTTTCTTT. Translated, it gives CASREGGFTEAFF.